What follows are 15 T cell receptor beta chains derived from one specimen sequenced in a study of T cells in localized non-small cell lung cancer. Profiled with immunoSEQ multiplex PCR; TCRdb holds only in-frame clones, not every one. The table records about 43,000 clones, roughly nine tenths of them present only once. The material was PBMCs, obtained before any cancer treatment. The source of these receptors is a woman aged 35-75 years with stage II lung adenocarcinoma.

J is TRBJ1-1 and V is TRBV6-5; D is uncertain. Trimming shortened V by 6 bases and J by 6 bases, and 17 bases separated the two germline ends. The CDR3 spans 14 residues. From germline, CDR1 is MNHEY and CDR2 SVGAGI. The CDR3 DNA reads TGTGCCAGCAGGCTGAGGCGGGAGATCGCTGAAGCTTTCTTT. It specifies CASRLRREIAEAFF.

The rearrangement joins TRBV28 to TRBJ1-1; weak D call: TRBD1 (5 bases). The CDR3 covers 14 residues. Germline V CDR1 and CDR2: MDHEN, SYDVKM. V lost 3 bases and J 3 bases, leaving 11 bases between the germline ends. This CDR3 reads CASSFIVQDTEAFF. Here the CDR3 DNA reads TGTGCCAGCAGTTTCATCGTACAGGACACTGAAGCTTTCTTT.

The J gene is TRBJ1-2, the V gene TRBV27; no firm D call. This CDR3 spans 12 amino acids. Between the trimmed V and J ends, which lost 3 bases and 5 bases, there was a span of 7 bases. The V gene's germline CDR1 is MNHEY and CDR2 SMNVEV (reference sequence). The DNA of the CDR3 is TGTGCCAGCAGTTTTCGGGGATATGGCTACACCTTC. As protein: CASSFRGYGYTF.

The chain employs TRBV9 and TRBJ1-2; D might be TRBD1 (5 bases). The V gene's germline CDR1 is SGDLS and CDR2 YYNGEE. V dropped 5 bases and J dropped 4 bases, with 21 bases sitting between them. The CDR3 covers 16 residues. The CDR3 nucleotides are TGTGCCAGCAGGGGGGACGTGGGCAGAGGAATCTATGGCTACACCTTC. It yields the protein CASRGDVGRGIYGYTF.

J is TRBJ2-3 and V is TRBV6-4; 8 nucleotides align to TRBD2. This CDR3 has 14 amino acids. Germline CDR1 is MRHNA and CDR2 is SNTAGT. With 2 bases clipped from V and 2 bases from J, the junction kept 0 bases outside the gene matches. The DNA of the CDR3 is TGTGCCAGCAGTGACGGACTAGCCACAGATACGCAGTATTTT. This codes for CASSDGLATDTQYF.

The CDR3 loop is CASSLGGPVNEKLFF. In DNA, the CDR3 is TGTGCCAGCAGTTTAGGGGGGCCAGTAAATGAAAAACTGTTTTTT. The chain has TRBV28 and TRBJ1-4, with D maybe TRBD1 (6 bases). The CDR3 is 15 residues long. CDR1 and CDR2 (germline): MDHEN, SYDVKM. Deletions cut 2 bases from V and 5 bases from J, with 12 bases between.

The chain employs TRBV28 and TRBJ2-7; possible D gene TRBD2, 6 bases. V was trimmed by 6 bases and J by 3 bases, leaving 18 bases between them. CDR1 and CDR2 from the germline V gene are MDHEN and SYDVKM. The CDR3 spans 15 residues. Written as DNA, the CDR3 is TGTGCCAGCAGATCTCCCGGGACTCTGGACTACGAGCAGTACTTC. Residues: CASRSPGTLDYEQYF.

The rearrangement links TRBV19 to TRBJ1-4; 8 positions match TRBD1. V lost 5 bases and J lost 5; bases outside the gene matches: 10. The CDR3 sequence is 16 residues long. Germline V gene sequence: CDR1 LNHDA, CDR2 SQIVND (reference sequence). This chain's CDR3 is CASSHQGAQPNEKLFF. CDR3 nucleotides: TGTGCCAGTAGTCACCAGGGGGCTCAGCCGAATGAAAAACTGTTTTTT.

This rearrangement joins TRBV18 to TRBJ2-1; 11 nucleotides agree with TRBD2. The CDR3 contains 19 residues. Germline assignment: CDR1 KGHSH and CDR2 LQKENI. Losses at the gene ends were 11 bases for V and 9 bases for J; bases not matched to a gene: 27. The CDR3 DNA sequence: TGTGCCCGCGCCCCCCGGGTTAATCTAGCGGGAGGACGTGAAGGTGAGCAGTTCTTC. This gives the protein CARAPRVNLAGGREGEQFF. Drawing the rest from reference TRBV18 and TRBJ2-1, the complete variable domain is NAGVMQNPRHLVRRRGQEARLRCSPMKGHSHVYWYRQLPEEGLKFMVYLQKENIIDESGMPKERFSAEFPKEGPSILRIQQVVRGDSAAYFCARAPRVNLAGGREGEQFFGPGTRLTVL.

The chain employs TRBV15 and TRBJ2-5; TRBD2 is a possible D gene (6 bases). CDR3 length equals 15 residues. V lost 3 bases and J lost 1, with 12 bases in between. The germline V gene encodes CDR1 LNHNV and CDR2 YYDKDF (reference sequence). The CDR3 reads CATSRMRGRQETQYF. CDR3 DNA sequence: TGTGCCACCAGCAGGATGCGGGGTCGCCAAGAGACCCAGTACTTC.

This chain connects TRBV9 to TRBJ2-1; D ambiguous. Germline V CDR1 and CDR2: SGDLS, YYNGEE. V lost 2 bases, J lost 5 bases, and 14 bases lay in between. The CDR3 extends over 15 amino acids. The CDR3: CASSVTPLRDNEQFF. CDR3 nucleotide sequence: TGTGCCAGCAGCGTCACACCTCTCCGGGACAATGAGCAGTTCTTC.

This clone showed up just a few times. The CDR3 reads CASSLTGGYSFSYEQYF. The CDR3 bases are TGTGCCAGCAGTCTGACAGGGGGCTATTCTTTCTCCTACGAGCAGTACTTC. This chain links TRBV27 with TRBJ2-7; 10 positions match TRBD1. CDR1 and CDR2 from the germline V gene are MNHEY and SMNVEV (reference sequence). V lost 5 bases and J lost 0; bases outside the gene matches: 10. This CDR3 spans 17 amino acids.

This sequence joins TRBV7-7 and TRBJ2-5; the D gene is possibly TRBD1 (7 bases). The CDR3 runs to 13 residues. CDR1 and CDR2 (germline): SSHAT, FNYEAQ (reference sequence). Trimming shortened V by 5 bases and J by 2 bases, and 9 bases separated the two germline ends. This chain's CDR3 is CASSAGQQETQYF. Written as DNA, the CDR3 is TGTGCCAGCAGCGCGGGACAGCAAGAGACCCAGTACTTC.

The CDR3 nucleotides read TGTGCCAGCAGCGCCATCGGTACTAGTGGGACAGATACGCAGTATTTT. This sequence encodes CASSAIGTSGTDTQYF. The genes are TRBV5-6 and TRBJ2-3; D possibly corresponds to TRBD2 (5 bases). CDR3 length equals 16 residues. V lost 4 bases and J lost 3, with 18 bases in between. Germline CDR1 is SGHDT and CDR2 is YYEEEE. The full variable domain, with the rest looked up from reference TRBV5-6 and TRBJ2-3, is DAGVTQSPTHLIKTRGQQVTLRCSPKSGHDTVSWYQQALGQGPQFIFQYYEEEERQRGNFPDRFSGHQFPNYSSELNVNALLLGDSALYLCASSAIGTSGTDTQYFGPGTRLTVL.

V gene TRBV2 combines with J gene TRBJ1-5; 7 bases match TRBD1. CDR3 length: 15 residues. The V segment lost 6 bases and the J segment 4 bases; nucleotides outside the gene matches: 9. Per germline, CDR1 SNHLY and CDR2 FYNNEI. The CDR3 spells CASSLGTVVNQPQHF. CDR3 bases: TGTGCCAGCAGCCTAGGGACAGTAGTAAATCAGCCCCAGCATTTT.